The T cell receptor beta chain under discussion was sequenced for a study of shared clonotypes between healthy human individuals. Overall study results and limits: It was the few donors that limited the genetic and exposure-history diversity represented. Clonotypes not shared had lower generation probabilities than those common to all four donors. Estimated richness values were generally larger in naive subsets than in memory subsets.

Assay used: immunoSEQ multiplex PCR; TCRdb lists only in-frame clones, some missing. The data hold more than 550,000 clones, with 80% to 95% observed a single time. The CDR3 totals 15 residues. The V gene end was trimmed by 5 bases and the J gene end by 3 bases; junction bases not matched to a gene: 9. Per the germline V gene, CDR1 is SGHVS and CDR2 is FQNEAQ. About this clone itself: Its target is not known.

This TCR derives from a man aged 18 to 30 in good health. Some clones in this sample may be carry-over from other donors' samples. The V and J genes are TRBV7-8 and TRBJ2-7, with 8 bases identical to TRBD1. The sequencing sample was made of memory CD8+ T cells from PBMCs. Regarding subset: CD45RO+ cells pooled with CCR7-negative TemRA cells. The CDR3 reads CASSPSRTGIYEQYF. CDR3 nucleotides: TGTGCCAGCAGCCCTTCCCGGACAGGGATCTACGAGCAGTACTTC. The complete variable domain, with remaining parts taken from reference TRBV7-8 and TRBJ2-7, reads GAGVSQSPRYKVAKRGQDVALRCDPISGHVSLFWYQQALGQGPEFLTYFQNEAQLDKSGLPSDRFFAERPEGSVSTLKIQRTQQEDSAVYLCASSPSRTGIYEQYFGPGTRLTVT.